This TCR beta chain derives from a study of vaccination and CD4 T cells after COVID-19. Study-level information: SARS-CoV-2 positivity in convalescent patients was established by nasal swab PCR; several had mild and one severe disease. SARS-CoV-2, HCoV-NL63, HCoV-OC43 and HCoV-229E supplied the overlapping spike peptides used to stimulate cells.

At the Johns Hopkins FTIC core, DNA taken from cultured CD4+ T cells was sequenced by way of the Oncomine TCR Beta short-read assay. One entry per CDR3 protein results from TCRdb running MiXCR on the PCR reads. The sample includes some 2,000 distinct CDR3 sequences, around 55% of them seen just once. Remarks on this clonotype: What it recognizes is unknown.

Treatment denoted: 10-day PBMC culture with coronavirus spike peptide pools or control peptides (ViraFEST assay). Days 3 and 7 saw half the medium replaced with fresh IL-2 medium. Germline-derived CDR1 and CDR2 are MDHEN and SYDVKM. The CDR3 contains 13 residues. Trimming pared 2 bases from V and 9 bases from J, leaving 12 bases between. General study results and limits: The median proportion of reactive clones detected only post-vaccination in convalescent patients was around 89%.

The chain carries TRBV28 and TRBJ2-3, with D hard to call. The source is a human donor who had recovered from COVID-19. The material was CD4+ T cells from blood, cultured in vitro, obtained after SARS-CoV-2 vaccination. The DNA of the CDR3 is TGTGCCAGCAGTTTAAAGTCCCCAGTGACGCAGTATTTT. Amino acids: CASSLKSPVTQYF.